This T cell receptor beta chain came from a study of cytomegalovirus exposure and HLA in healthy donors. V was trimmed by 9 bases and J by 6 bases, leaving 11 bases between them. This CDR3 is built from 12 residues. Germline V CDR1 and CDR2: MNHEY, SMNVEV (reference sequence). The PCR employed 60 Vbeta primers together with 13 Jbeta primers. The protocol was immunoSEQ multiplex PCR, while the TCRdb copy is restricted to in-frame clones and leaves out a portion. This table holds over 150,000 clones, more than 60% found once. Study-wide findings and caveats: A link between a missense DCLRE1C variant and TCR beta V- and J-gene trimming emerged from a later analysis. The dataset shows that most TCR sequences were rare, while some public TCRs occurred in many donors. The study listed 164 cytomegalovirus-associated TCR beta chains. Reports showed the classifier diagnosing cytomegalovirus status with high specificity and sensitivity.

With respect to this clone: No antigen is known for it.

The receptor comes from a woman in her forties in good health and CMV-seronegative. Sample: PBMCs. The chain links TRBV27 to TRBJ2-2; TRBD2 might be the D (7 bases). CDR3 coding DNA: TGTGCCAGTAGGGGGGGGGCCGGGGAGCTGTTTTTT. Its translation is CASRGGAGELFF.